This TCR beta chain was captured by sequencing in a study of regulatory T cells in long-lasting Graves disease. Background on the study: Graves' patients (newly diagnosed) had been on antithyroid drugs under 3 months.

Indicated time point: newly diagnosed GD, antithyroid drugs for less than 3 months. Making the TCR library involved RNA that had been extracted from PBMCs. Whole-study findings and limits: Patients with persistent disease showed a bias toward TRBV28, TRBJ1-2 and TRBJ2-5.

Trimming took 4 bases from V and 0 from J, leaving 10 bases between them. CDR1 MDHEN and CDR2 SYDVKM come from the germline V gene. There are 16 residues in the CDR3. Regarding this clonotype: What it binds is unknown.

Construction of the TCR beta libraries employed iRepertoire HTBI primers in conjunction with Arm-PCR of CDR3 regions. TCRdb re-called the multiplex PCR reads with MiXCR, one entry per CDR3 protein. The sample carries about 620,000 distinct CDR3 sequences, around 17% recorded once. These data were also reused for a study on T cells in Graves' hyperthyroidism and ophthalmopathy.

This sequence joins TRBV28 and TRBJ2-6; TRBD1 is a possible D gene (5 bases). The sequencing used peripheral blood mononuclear cells (PBMCs), collected at new diagnosis, from a patient treated with antithyroid drugs. The TCR comes from a woman in her thirties with Graves disease. Here the CDR3 reads CASSSGQLSGANVLTF. In DNA form, the CDR3 reads TGTGCCAGCAGTTCAGGACAACTCTCTGGGGCCAACGTCCTGACTTTC.